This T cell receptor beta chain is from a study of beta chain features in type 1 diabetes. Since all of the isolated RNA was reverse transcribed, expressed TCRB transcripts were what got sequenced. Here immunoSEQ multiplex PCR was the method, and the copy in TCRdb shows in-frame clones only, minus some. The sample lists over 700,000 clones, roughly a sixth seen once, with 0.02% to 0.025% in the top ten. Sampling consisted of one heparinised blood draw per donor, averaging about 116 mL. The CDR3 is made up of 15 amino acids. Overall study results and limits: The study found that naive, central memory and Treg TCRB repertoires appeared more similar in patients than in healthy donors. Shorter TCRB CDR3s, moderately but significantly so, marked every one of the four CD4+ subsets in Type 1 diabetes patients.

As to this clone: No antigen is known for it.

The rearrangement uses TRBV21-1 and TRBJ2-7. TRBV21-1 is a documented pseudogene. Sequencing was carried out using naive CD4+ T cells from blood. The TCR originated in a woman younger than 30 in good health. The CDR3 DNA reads TGTGCCAGCAGCAAAGTCTTCAGTGTGGGGGGCACCCAGTACTTC. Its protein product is CASSKVFSVGGTQYF.